These T cell receptor beta chains were read from a single sample in a study of blood T cell repertoires in COVID-19. The table came from immunoSEQ multiplex PCR; TCRdb's copy has only in-frame clones and leaves some out. This table has some 150,000 clones, about 76% appearing once. Sequencing was carried out using peripheral blood. Every receptor here comes from a woman aged 55-70 years with active or convalescent COVID-19. Each CDR3 is given with its conserved first and last residue. Fields, in order: clone size, D gene, V gene, J gene, CDR3 DNA, CDR3 protein. D genes are given only for firm matches. The size field is filled for only some rows; it gives once, few, many or a size class.

.,.,TRBV3-1/TRBV3-2,TRBJ1-1,TGTGCCAGCAGCCCCTTCCACTCTTCTGAAGCTTTCTTT,CASSPFHSSEAFF
.,.,TRBV19,TRBJ1-2,TGTGCCAGTAGTAGGAGCCAACCCTATGGCTACACCTTC,CASSRSQPYGYTF
.,.,TRBV19,TRBJ1-1,TGTGCCAGTAGTCCTCGGAGTTCTGAAGCTTTCTTT,CASSPRSSEAFF
.,TRBD1,TRBV2,TRBJ1-2,TGTGCCAGCAGCCTGGGACAGGGCCAAGCTAACTATGGCTACACCTTC,CASSLGQGQANYGYTF
.,.,TRBV25-1,TRBJ1-3,TGTGCCAGCAGTCGGGAGTCAGGCTCTGGAAACACCATATATTTT,CASSRESGSGNTIYF
.,TRBD1,TRBV18,TRBJ2-3,TGTGCCAGCTCAGCAGGGGCAGGGGGAGATACGCAGTATTTT,CASSAGAGGDTQYF
.,.,TRBV6-2/TRBV6-3,TRBJ1-5,TGTGCCAGCAGTCGGACGGACTATAGCAATCAGCCCCAGCATTTT,CASSRTDYSNQPQHF
.,.,TRBV18,TRBJ1-3,TGTGCCAGCTCCCTGGGCCTCCAAGGCTCTGGAAACACCATATATTTT,CASSLGLQGSGNTIYF
.,TRBD1,TRBV12-3/TRBV12-4,TRBJ1-5,TGTGCCAGCGGGACAGGGTTTGGGCAGCCCCAGCATTTT,CASGTGFGQPQHF
.,.,TRBV10-2,TRBJ1-5,TGCGCCAGCAGCAACGGACAGATAGGGGGTCAGCCCCAGCATTTT,CASSNGQIGGQPQHF
few,.,TRBV30,TRBJ1-4,TGTGCCTTGACCGGGACACCCCATCGAGGTGAAAAACTGTTTTTT,CALTGTPHRGEKLFF
few,TRBD2,TRBV3-1/TRBV3-2,TRBJ2-5,TGTGCCAGCAGCATGGGACTAGCGGGACTGCTCCAAGAGACCCAGTACTTC,CASSMGLAGLLQETQYF
.,TRBD2,TRBV5-1,TRBJ2-1,TGCGCCAGCAGCTCGTTAGCTAGCGGGAGGAATGAGCAGTTCTTC,CASSSLASGRNEQFF
few,.,TRBV3-1/TRBV3-2,TRBJ1-4,TGTGCCAGCAGCCAATGGGGCGGCCTGGATGAAAAACTGTTTTTT,CASSQWGGLDEKLFF
.,.,TRBV5-1,TRBJ2-3,TGCGCCAGCAGCTTCCCGAGCACAGATACGCAGTATTTT,CASSFPSTDTQYF
.,.,TRBV6-4,TRBJ2-1,TGTGCCAGCAGTGTAAACCCAGGGTATGAGCAGTTCTTC,CASSVNPGYEQFF
once,TRBD1,TRBV30,TRBJ2-3,TGTGCCTGGAGACCCAGGGACAGGGCCACAGATACGCAGTATTTT,CAWRPRDRATDTQYF
few,.,TRBV6-1,TRBJ1-3,TGTGCCAGCAGTGAGGGGGGAAAATCGGCAAACACCATATATTTT,CASSEGGKSANTIYF
.,.,TRBV29-1,TRBJ2-3,TGCAGCGTTGGTGGGCCTAGCTTCCCAGATACGCAGTATTTT,CSVGGPSFPDTQYF
.,.,TRBV5-1,TRBJ1-1,TGCGCCAGCAGCCAAATACGGGATGGCACTGAAGCTTTCTTT,CASSQIRDGTEAFF
.,.,TRBV5-5,TRBJ1-1,TGTGCCAGCAGCTCGCCATCGACGAGGGTCGACACTGAAGCTTTCTTT,CASSSPSTRVDTEAFF
.,TRBD1,TRBV28,TRBJ2-7,TGTGCCAGCAGCAACAGGGGATCCACTTACTACGAGCAGTACTTC,CASSNRGSTYYEQYF
.,.,TRBV6-4,TRBJ1-5,TGTGCCAGCAGTACAGGGTTGGGTCAGCCCCAGCATTTT,CASSTGLGQPQHF
.,.,TRBV4-2,TRBJ2-2,TGTGCCAGCAGCCAAGGTGGGGCCGACACCGGGGAGCTGTTTTTT,CASSQGGADTGELFF
.,.,TRBV20-1,TRBJ1-1,TGCAGTGCTAGTGGCAGGTACATGAACACTGAAGCTTTCTTT,CSASGRYMNTEAFF
.,.,TRBV29-1,TRBJ1-1,TGCAGCGTTGGGGCAACGAAGCGGTACACTGAAGCTTTCTTT,CSVGATKRYTEAFF
once,TRBD1,TRBV5-6,TRBJ1-2,TGTGCCAGCAGCTTTGATTTCAGGGGGCGCGGTGACTATGGCTACACCTTC,CASSFDFRGRGDYGYTF
.,.,TRBV19,TRBJ2-4,TGTGCCAGTAGTATGGGTAAGGAGAGCATTCAGTACTTC,CASSMGKESIQYF
.,.,TRBV5-1,TRBJ2-3,TGCGCCAGCAGGGCATGGAGCACAGATACGCAGTATTTT,CASRAWSTDTQYF
.,TRBD1,TRBV5-1,TRBJ1-2,TGCGCCAGCAGCTTGGGGACAGGGCACTATGGCTACACCTTC,CASSLGTGHYGYTF
.,TRBD1,TRBV2,TRBJ2-5,TGTGCCAGCAGGTACCAGGGGGCGAGGACAGAGACCCAGTACTTC,CASRYQGARTETQYF
.,TRBD2,TRBV19,TRBJ2-1,TGTGCCAGTACCCCAAGACTAGCGGTCTACAATGAGCAGTTCTTC,CASTPRLAVYNEQFF
.,.,TRBV29-1,TRBJ2-1,TGCAGCTTTTGGACAGTATCCAACAATGAGCAGTTCTTC,CSFWTVSNNEQFF
.,.,TRBV28,TRBJ2-3,TGTGCCAGCAGTTTATTATCAAGGAGAGATACGCAGTATTTT,CASSLLSRRDTQYF
.,TRBD1,TRBV10-3,TRBJ2-7,TGTGCCATCAGTGAGCCGGGAAGGACAGGGGGAGGCGAGCAGTACTTC,CAISEPGRTGGGEQYF
.,.,TRBV13,TRBJ2-1,TGTGCCAGCAGCTCCCCCGGGGAAAGGCGGCAGTTCTTC,CASSSPGERRQFF
.,.,TRBV6-1,TRBJ1-3,TGTGCCAGCAGTGACGGAGGCCTCTCTGGAAACACCATATATTTT,CASSDGGLSGNTIYF